A selection of T cell receptor beta chains follows, all from one sample in a study of beta chain features in type 1 diabetes. Only in-frame clones appear in the TCRdb table, and some are missing; sequencing was by immunoSEQ multiplex PCR. The data show about half a million clones, approximately 30% seen once. Sequenced sample: naive CD4+ T cells from blood. The receptors were gathered from a man aged 18 to 35 in good health. Both conserved end residues are part of each CDR3. A D gene is named only where the DNA matches it firmly. Clone size is not always given. Where it is, it says once, few, many or a class for expanded clones.

CSVAPIYNANEQFF	TGCAGCGTGGCCCCCATATACAACGCCAATGAGCAGTTCTTC	-	TRBV29-1	TRBJ2-1	few
CAWSADSTNYGYTF	TGTGCCTGGAGTGCCGACAGTACTAACTATGGCTACACCTTC	-	TRBV30	TRBJ1-2	-
CASSPTGDGQPQHF	TGTGCCAGTAGTCCGACAGGGGATGGTCAGCCCCAGCATTTT	TRBD1	TRBV19	TRBJ1-5	-
CASSLRGEQFF	TGTGCCAGCAGTTTACGTGGTGAGCAGTTCTTC	-	TRBV28	TRBJ2-1	-
CSVGGTGLNIQYF	TGCAGCGTAGGGGGGACAGGGTTAAACATTCAGTACTTC	TRBD1	TRBV29-1	TRBJ2-4	few
CSVGEALFNTGELFF	TGCAGCGTGGGAGAAGCACTTTTTAACACCGGGGAGCTGTTTTTT	-	TRBV29-1	TRBJ2-2	few
CAWTHRVAGELFF	TGTGCCTGGACCCACAGGGTAGCCGGGGAGCTGTTTTTT	-	TRBV30	TRBJ2-2	once
CASSLFGTVSPEQYF	TGTGCCAGCAGCTTATTTGGGACAGTGAGTCCCGAGCAGTACTTC	TRBD1	TRBV7-2	TRBJ2-7	-
CASSSYGLAGNEQFF	TGTGCCAGCAGCAGCTACGGACTAGCGGGCAATGAGCAGTTCTTC	TRBD2	TRBV6-1	TRBJ2-1	-
CASSPLLRDNEKLFF	TGTGCCAGCAGCCCTCTATTGAGAGATAATGAAAAACTGTTTTTT	-	TRBV7-9	TRBJ1-4	few
CASSVGGRAGETQYF	TGTGCCAGCAGCGTAGGCGGGAGGGCCGGAGAGACCCAGTACTTC	TRBD2	TRBV9	TRBJ2-5	-
CATSRGRVTLGRNEQFF	TGTGCCACCAGCAGAGGAAGGGTTACCTTAGGTAGGAATGAGCAGTTCTTC	-	TRBV15	TRBJ2-1	few